The sequence of this TCR beta chain was determined in a study of siplizumab effects on memory and regulatory T cells (dated by TCRdb to between 2019 and 2020). Notes on the research overall: The effect of the anti-CD2 antibody siplizumab on alloreactive T-cell subsets was examined in allogeneic mixed lymphocyte reactions constructed from human PBMCs. Overall study results and their limits: The cumulative frequency of alloreactive sequences traceable to unstimulated CD4+ memory T cells was significantly reduced by siplizumab. Because sequences below about 10^-5 frequency were poorly captured, only a minor fraction of alloreactive clones could be mapped to unstimulated subsets. Greater diversity appeared to be present in unstimulated naive T cells than in memory T cells, and a substantial contribution to the alloresponse seemed to be made by naive cells. Whether proliferating Tregs from siplizumab cultures actually had suppressive function was not functionally confirmed. In reactions with siplizumab, an average of about 62% of mappable alloreactive CD4+ clones were Treg-derived, compared with 25% to 30% in control reactions. For roughly 75-95% of proliferating CD4+ or CD8+ clones, no naive or memory phenotype could be assigned.

Concerning this clone itself: Its antigen is not yet known. The input lacks base qualities; no much larger clone sits a single base away.

CDR1 and CDR2, per the germline V gene, are MGHDK and SYGVNS. The CDR3 starts with the cysteine, ends with the phenylalanine, and has 14 residues. Only CDR3 DNA remains: 42 bases, in frame from the first base. V is pared back by 4 bases and J by 5 bases, with 15 bases lying between the germline termini. The method was the immunoSEQ multiplex PCR assay. Roughly 100,000 TCR templates per sample were assayed by the deep sequencing platform. Genomic DNA extracted from sorted T cells was the material used for TCRbeta CDR3 sequencing. The original pipeline was this. The R programming language was used for clonal analysis of TCRbeta CDR3 data. Alloreactive CD4+ and CD8+ clones were defined by comparing unstimulated samples with post-reaction CFSE-low samples. Alloreactive CD4+ clones were assigned to regulatory or non-regulatory origin by matching sequences to sorted unstimulated Treg and non-Treg repertoires. The table was pulled from immuneACCESS by TCRdb, which kept in-frame rearrangements only. Such tables lose some clones; where checked, under half of the loss comes from unresolved V genes, and the rest has no known cause. The V and J calls and clone size were taken over from that table, and D and trimming were inferred from the DNA. In this sample the table shows some 97,000 clones, about 94% of which occur a single time. The ten top clones hold 1% to 1.5% of the sample.

Sorted unstimulated T cells, along with proliferating T cells recovered from mixed lymphocyte reactions, underwent TCRbeta CDR3 sequencing. Fresh whole blood from about ten HLA-typed healthy donors served as the source for isolating PBMCs. To map where alloreactive clones came from, CD4+ non-regulatory T cells in the unstimulated state were FACS-sorted. Sequencing was carried out using non-Treg CD4+ T cells sorted from blood. The cell subset or site tag for this specimen amounts to: FACS-sorted unstimulated CD4+ non-regulatory T cells. The sequence derives from a human donor in good health. The rearrangement joined TRBV25-1 to TRBJ2-7; confidence is insufficient to name the D gene. The CDR3 reads as follows: CASSAPVVPHEQYF. The DNA sequence is as follows: TGTGCCAGCAGTGCCCCCGTGGTTCCCCACGAGCAGTACTTC.